This T cell receptor (beta chain) is drawn from a study of T cell repertoires in cytomegalovirus infection. Study results and limitations: Frequencies of public TCR beta families were cumulated, and this identified carriers of CMV plus the relevant HLA.

One entry per CDR3 protein, called by TCRdb with MiXCR from the reads. The sample comprises about 240,000 distinct CDR3 sequences, around 6.4% of which are singletons, and about 6.5% rests with the top ten. There are many counts of this clonotype. Its antigen is not known. V dropped 2 bases and J dropped 6 bases, with 11 bases sitting between them. The germline V gene has CDR1 SGHTA and CDR2 FQGNSA. The CDR3 is 15 residues long. V is TRBV7-2 and J is TRBJ1-6; D is undetermined. The sequence derives from a human donor in good health (CMV status not recorded). Some clones in this sample may be carry-over from other donors' samples. The sample taken for sequencing was PBMCs. In nucleotides, the CDR3 is TGTGCCAGCAGCTTAACCCGAGACCTTAATTCACCCCTCCACTTT. Translation: CASSLTRDLNSPLHF. The full variable domain, in which reference TRBV7-2 and TRBJ1-6 provide the parts outside the CDR3, is GAGVSQSPSNKVTEKGKDVELRCDPISGHTALYWYRQSLGQGLEFLIYFQGNSAPDKSGLPSDRFSAERTGGSVSTLTIQRTQQEDSAVYLCASSLTRDLNSPLHFGNGTRLTVT.